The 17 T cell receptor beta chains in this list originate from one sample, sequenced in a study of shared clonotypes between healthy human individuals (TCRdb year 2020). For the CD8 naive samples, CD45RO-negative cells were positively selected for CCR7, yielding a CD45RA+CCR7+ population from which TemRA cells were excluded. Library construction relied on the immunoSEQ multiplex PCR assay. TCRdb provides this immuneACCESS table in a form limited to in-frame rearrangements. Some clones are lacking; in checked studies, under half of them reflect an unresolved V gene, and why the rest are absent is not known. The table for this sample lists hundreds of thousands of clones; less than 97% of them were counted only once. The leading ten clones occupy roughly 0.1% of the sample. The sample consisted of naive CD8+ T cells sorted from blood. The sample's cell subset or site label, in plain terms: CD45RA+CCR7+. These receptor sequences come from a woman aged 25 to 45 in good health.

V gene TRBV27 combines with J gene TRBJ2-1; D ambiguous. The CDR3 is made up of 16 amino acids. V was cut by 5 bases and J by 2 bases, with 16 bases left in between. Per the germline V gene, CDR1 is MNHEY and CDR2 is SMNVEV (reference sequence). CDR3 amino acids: CASSLRPDRPYNEQFF. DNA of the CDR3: TGTGCCAGCAGTCTAAGACCCGACCGACCCTACAATGAGCAGTTCTTC.

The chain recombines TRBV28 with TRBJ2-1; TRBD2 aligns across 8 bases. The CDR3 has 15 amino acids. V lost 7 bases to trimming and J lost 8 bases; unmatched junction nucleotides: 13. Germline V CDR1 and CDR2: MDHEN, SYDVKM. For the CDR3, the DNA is TGTGCCAGCACCGTACTTCGGGAGGGCGGCGATGAGCAGTTCTTC. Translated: CASTVLREGGDEQFF.

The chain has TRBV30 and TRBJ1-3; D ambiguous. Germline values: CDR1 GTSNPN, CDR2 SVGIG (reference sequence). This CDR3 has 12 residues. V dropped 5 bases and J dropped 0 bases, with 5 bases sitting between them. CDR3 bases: TGTGCCTGGCACAGCTCTGGAAACACCATATATTTT. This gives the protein CAWHSSGNTIYF.

The DNA for the CDR3 is TGTGCCAGCAGCTTGTTTCAGGGGCGGGCTGAAGCTTTCTTT. This sequence encodes CASSLFQGRAEAFF. The V gene is TRBV5-4, the J gene TRBJ1-1, with TRBD1 as a possible D gene (6 bases). Between the trimmed V and J ends, which lost 1 base and 6 bases, there was a span of 13 bases. This CDR3 region has 14 residues. Germline CDR1 SGHNT, CDR2 YYREEE (reference sequence). The entire variable domain, with the rest obtained from reference TRBV5-4 and TRBJ1-1, is as follows: ETGVTQSPTHLIKTRGQQVTLRCSSQSGHNTVSWYQQALGQGPQFIFQYYREEENGRGNFPPRFSGLQFPNYSSELNVNALELDDSALYLCASSLFQGRAEAFFGQGTRLTVV.

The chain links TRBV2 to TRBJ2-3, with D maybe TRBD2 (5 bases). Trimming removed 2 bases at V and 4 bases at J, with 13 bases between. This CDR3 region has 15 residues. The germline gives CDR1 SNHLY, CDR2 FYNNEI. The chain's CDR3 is CASSELVGVPDTQYF. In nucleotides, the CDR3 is TGTGCCAGCAGTGAATTGGTGGGAGTCCCAGATACGCAGTATTTT.

CDR3 region: CASSIKTSGYNEQFF. CDR3 bases: TGTGCCAGTAGTATAAAGACTAGCGGCTACAATGAGCAGTTCTTC. The V and J genes are TRBV19 and TRBJ2-1; TRBD2 matches 9 bases. CDR3 size: 15 residues. V shed 2 bases and J 3 bases; nucleotides not matched to a gene: 2. The V gene's germline CDR1 is LNHDA and CDR2 SQIVND (reference sequence).

The CDR3 loop is CASTPGGGEQFF. The CDR3 DNA follows: TGTGCCAGCACTCCGGGAGGTGGTGAGCAGTTCTTC. The rearrangement links TRBV6-5 to TRBJ2-1, with 7 bases that match TRBD2. This CDR3 has 12 amino acids. Losses at the gene ends were 7 bases for V and 9 bases for J; bases not matched to a gene: 6. Germline V gives CDR1 MNHEY, CDR2 SVGAGI.

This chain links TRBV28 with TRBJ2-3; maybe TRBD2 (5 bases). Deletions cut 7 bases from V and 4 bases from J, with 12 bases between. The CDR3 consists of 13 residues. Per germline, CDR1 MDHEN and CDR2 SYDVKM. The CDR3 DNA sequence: TGTGCCAGCATGTTCGCCGGGGCAGATACGCAGTATTTT. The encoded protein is CASMFAGADTQYF.

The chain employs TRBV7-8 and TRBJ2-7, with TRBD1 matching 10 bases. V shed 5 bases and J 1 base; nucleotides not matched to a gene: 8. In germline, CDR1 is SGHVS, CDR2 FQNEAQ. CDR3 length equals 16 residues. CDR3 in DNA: TGTGCCAGCAGCCCGTCTGACAGGGGGCGATCCTACGAGCAGTACTTC. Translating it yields CASSPSDRGRSYEQYF.

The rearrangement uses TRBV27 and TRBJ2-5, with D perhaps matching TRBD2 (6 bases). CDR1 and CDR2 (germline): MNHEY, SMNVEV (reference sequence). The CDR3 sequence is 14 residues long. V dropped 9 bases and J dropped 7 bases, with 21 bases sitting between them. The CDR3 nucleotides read TGTGCCAGTGGGATCGGGCCTACTAGCCCGACCCAGTACTTC. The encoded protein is CASGIGPTSPTQYF.

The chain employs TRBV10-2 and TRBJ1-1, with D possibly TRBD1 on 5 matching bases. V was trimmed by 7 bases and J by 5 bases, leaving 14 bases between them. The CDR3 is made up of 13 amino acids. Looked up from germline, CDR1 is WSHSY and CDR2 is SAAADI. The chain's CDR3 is CASNWDSGTEAFF. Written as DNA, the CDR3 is TGCGCCAGCAACTGGGACTCCGGGACTGAAGCTTTCTTT.

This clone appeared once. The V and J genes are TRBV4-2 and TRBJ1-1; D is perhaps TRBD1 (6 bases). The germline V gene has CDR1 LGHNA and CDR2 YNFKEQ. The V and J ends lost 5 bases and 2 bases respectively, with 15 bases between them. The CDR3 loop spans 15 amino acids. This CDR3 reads CASSVQGLTNTEAFF. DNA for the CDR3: TGTGCCAGCAGCGTTCAGGGGCTTACCAACACTGAAGCTTTCTTT.

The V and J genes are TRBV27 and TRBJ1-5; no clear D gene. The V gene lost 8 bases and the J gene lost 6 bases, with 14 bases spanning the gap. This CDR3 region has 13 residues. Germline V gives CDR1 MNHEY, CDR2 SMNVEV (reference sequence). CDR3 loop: CASGARGPQPQHF. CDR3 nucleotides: TGTGCCAGCGGAGCCAGAGGCCCTCAGCCCCAGCATTTT.

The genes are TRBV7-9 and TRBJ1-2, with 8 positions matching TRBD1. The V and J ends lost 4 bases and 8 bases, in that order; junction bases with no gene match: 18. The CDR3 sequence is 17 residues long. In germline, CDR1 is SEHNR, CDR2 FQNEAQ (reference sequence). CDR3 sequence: CASSSANVPGGEQGYTF. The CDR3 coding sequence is TGTGCCAGCAGCTCCGCCAACGTGCCAGGGGGCGAGCAGGGCTACACCTTC.

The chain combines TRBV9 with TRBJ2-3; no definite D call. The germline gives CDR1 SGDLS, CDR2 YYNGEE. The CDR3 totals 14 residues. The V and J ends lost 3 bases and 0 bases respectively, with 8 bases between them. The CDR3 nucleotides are TGTGCCAGCAGCGCCGAAAGGAGCACAGATACGCAGTATTTT. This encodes CASSAERSTDTQYF.

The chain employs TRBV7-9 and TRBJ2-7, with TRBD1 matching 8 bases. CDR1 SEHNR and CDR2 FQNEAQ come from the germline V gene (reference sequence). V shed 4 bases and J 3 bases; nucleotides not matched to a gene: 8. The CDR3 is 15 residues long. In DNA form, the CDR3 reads TGTGCCAGCAGCTCTCCGGGACAGGACCTCTACGAGCAGTACTTC. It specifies CASSSPGQDLYEQYF.

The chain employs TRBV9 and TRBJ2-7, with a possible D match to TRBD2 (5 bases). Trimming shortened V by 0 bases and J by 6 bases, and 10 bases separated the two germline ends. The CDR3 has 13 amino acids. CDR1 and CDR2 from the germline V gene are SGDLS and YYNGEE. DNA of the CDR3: TGTGCCAGCAGCGTAGCCGGGAAGGGCGAGCAGTACTTC. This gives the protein CASSVAGKGEQYF.